The clone carrying this T cell receptor beta chain has only a few counts. The source of the sample is a study of blood T cell repertoires in COVID-19. Overall study: Both acute and convalescent COVID-19 samples were obtained from the United States, Italy and Spain. Nucleic acid was either cDNA or gDNA, and it came from T cells, B-cell-depleted T cells, or PBMCs.

Germline CDR1 is SNHLY and CDR2 is FYNNEI. J was trimmed by 3 bases and V by 6 bases; bases with no gene match: 6. The CDR3 is 15 residues long. As processed by the authors: Reference gene primers were amplified, and this amplification served to estimate nucleated cell counts. Profiled with immunoSEQ multiplex PCR; TCRdb holds only in-frame clones, not every one. V and J calls and clone size are those listed in that table; D and trimming were worked out from the DNA. The repertoire includes about 80,000 clones, 76% of them detected once, and roughly 15% sits in the top ten. The sequencing sample was made of peripheral blood. This receptor was obtained from a man between 70 and 80 years old with active or convalescent COVID-19. The chain carries TRBV2 and TRBJ2-3; 10 bases map to TRBD1. The CDR3 nucleotides are TGTGCCAGCAGATCGGACAGGGGGAGTACAGATACGCAGTATTTT. This translates into CASRSDRGSTDTQYF.